The 23 T cell receptor beta chains reported below all come from one sample, sequenced in a study of T cells after yellow fever vaccination. TCRdb itself ran the 5' RACE reads through MiXCR, one entry per CDR3 protein. The table records about 150,000 distinct CDR3 sequences, just over 6.5% of them present only once. Sequencing was performed on CD4+ T cells sorted from PBMCs, taken 10 days after the yellow fever booster vaccination. The receptors derive from a man aged 25-40 years who received the YFV17D yellow fever vaccine.

This clonotype was seen repeatedly, ten times or more. This sequence joins TRBV20-1 and TRBJ2-7; D remains unclear. This CDR3 spans 12 amino acids. CDR1 and CDR2 (germline): DFQATT, SNEGSKA (reference sequence). Trimming removed 4 bases at V and 0 bases at J, with 7 bases between. CDR3 bases: TGCAGTGCTAAGACTGCCTCCTACGAGCAGTACTTC. This codes for CSAKTASYEQYF.

This clonotype was seen many times. This chain uses TRBV3-1 with TRBJ2-4; TRBD2 might be the D (6 bases). Trimming left V 6 bases short and J 3 bases short, with 15 bases between. The length of the CDR3 is 15 residues. Germline lookup yields CDR1 LGHDT and CDR2 YNNKEL (reference sequence). The CDR3 region is CASSPPGVGKNIQYF. As DNA, the CDR3 is TGTGCCAGCAGTCCTCCGGGGGTTGGCAAAAACATTCAGTACTTC.

This clonotype occurred many times. The gene calls are TRBV18 and TRBJ1-1, with a possible D match to TRBD1 (6 bases). CDR3 size: 14 residues. Trimming stripped 8 bases from V and 4 bases from J, with 17 bases between. Germline V gives CDR1 KGHSH, CDR2 LQKENI. The DNA for the CDR3 is TGTGCCAGCACGTCGAAACAGGGAGGCACTGAAGCTTTCTTT. Amino acid sequence: CASTSKQGGTEAFF.

This clonotype was counted many times. The J gene is TRBJ2-3, the V gene TRBV7-2, with D possibly being TRBD2 (5 bases). Germline loops: CDR1 SGHTA, CDR2 FQGNSA. This CDR3 is 12 amino acids long. V was cut by 7 bases and J by 8 bases, with 13 bases left in between. Written as DNA, the CDR3 is TGTGCCAGCAACGCGAATCGGGGTACGCAGTATTTT. This gives the protein CASNANRGTQYF.

This clonotype was detected many times. This chain connects TRBV28 to TRBJ2-2; D is unresolved. This CDR3 has 16 amino acids. The V and J ends lost 6 bases and 7 bases respectively, with 21 bases between them. Germline values: CDR1 MDHEN, CDR2 SYDVKM. The DNA for the CDR3 is TGTGCCAGCAGCTTAGCTGATCCCCTATCGGGCGGGGAGCTGTTTTTT. Protein product: CASSLADPLSGGELFF.

Many counts were recorded for this clonotype. The chain couples TRBV7-9 to TRBJ2-4; D perhaps matches TRBD2 (6 bases). CDR1 and CDR2 (germline): SEHNR, FQNEAQ (reference sequence). The CDR3 has 15 residues. Trimming took off 4 bases at V and 3 bases at J, with 13 bases between the two ends. The CDR3 here is CASSSSEGVKNIQYF. The CDR3, as DNA: TGTGCCAGCAGCTCCTCGGAGGGAGTCAAAAACATTCAGTACTTC.

Many counts were recorded for this clonotype. The genes are TRBV18 and TRBJ2-1; D unresolved. Trimming cost V 3 bases and J 0 bases, with 9 bases left between them. The CDR3 contains 15 residues. CDR1 is KGHSH, CDR2 LQKENI, per germline. The CDR3 loop reads CASSPTLSSYNEQFF. CDR3 DNA sequence: TGTGCCAGCTCACCCACGCTAAGCTCCTACAATGAGCAGTTCTTC.

This clonotype was detected ten times or more. V usage is TRBV27 and J usage is TRBJ1-1, with unresolved D. This CDR3 is built from 13 residues. Germline CDR1 is MNHEY and CDR2 is SMNVEV (reference sequence). The V and J ends lost 5 bases and 4 bases respectively, with 11 bases between them. The CDR3 loop reads CASSTQKSTEAFF. DNA for the CDR3: TGTGCCAGCAGTACCCAGAAGAGCACTGAAGCTTTCTTT.

This clonotype appeared a few times. This rearrangement joins TRBV7-2 to TRBJ1-6; TRBD1 might be the D (5 bases). V was shortened by 5 bases and J by 6 bases, with 17 bases between the two germline ends. Germline V lookup: CDR1 SGHTA, CDR2 FQGNSA. The CDR3 has 16 amino acids. CDR3 coding DNA: TGTGCCAGCAGCGCCCGGGGGGTGTCGGGTAATTCACCCCTCCACTTT. The encoded protein is CASSARGVSGNSPLHF.

This clonotype was observed at least ten times. The chain joins TRBV20-1 to TRBJ2-1; D is undetermined. The ends were cut back, 3 bases at V and 7 bases at J, with 7 bases in the middle. The CDR3 has 11 residues. CDR1 DFQATT and CDR2 SNEGSKA come from the germline V gene (reference sequence). Written as DNA, the CDR3 is TGCAGTGCTAGGGTCCAGAATGAGCAGTTCTTC. This sequence encodes CSARVQNEQFF.

With respect to this clonotype: Just one base apart from a much larger clone, this may be a read error. The chain couples TRBV20-1 to TRBJ2-4; D gene uncertain. CDR1 is DFQATT and CDR2 is SNEGSKA in the germline V gene (reference sequence). The CDR3 contains 11 residues. In DNA, the CDR3 is TGCTGTGCTAAGGACGTCGGCATTCAGTACTTC. Its translation is CCAKDVGIQYF.

At least ten counts were recorded for this clonotype. The chain employs TRBV12-3 or TRBV12-4 and TRBJ1-5; the D gene is possibly TRBD1 (5 bases). CDR3 length: 13 amino acids. Trimming took 4 bases from V and 3 from J, leaving 7 bases between them. DNA of the CDR3: TGTGCCAGCAGTTGGGGGGACAATCAGCCCCAGCATTTT. As protein: CASSWGDNQPQHF.

This clonotype appeared many times. This chain joins TRBV20-1 and TRBJ1-1; 8 nucleotides agree with TRBD1. V lost 3 bases to trimming and J lost 7 bases; unmatched junction nucleotides: 10. This CDR3 is 14 amino acids long. Germline values: CDR1 DFQATT, CDR2 SNEGSKA (reference sequence). The CDR3 DNA follows: TGCAGTGCTAGGGGCGGACAGGGACTACATGAAGCTTTCTTT. Protein: CSARGGQGLHEAFF.

There are many counts of this clonotype. The chain couples TRBV7-8 to TRBJ1-5; TRBD1 matches 9 bases. V dropped 5 bases and J dropped 5; count of bases not matched to a gene: 7. From germline, CDR1 is SGHVS and CDR2 FQNEAQ. The CDR3 loop spans 15 amino acids. CDR3 nucleotide sequence: TGTGCCAGCAGCGCCCGGGACAGGGCCGATCAGCCCCAGCATTTT. This encodes CASSARDRADQPQHF.

This clonotype was counted at least ten times. This chain uses TRBV6-5 with TRBJ2-7; maybe TRBD1 (6 bases). The CDR3 spans 15 residues. V lost 2 bases to trimming and J lost 2 bases, with 13 bases between them. Germline V gene lookup returns CDR1 MNHEY and CDR2 SVGAGI. In DNA, the CDR3 is TGTGCCAGCAGTTACGGTGTCGGGACAACCTACGAGCAGTACTTC. Its translation is CASSYGVGTTYEQYF.

Worth noting for this clonotype: Given a much more abundant clone one base away, this may be a read error. The chain links TRBV29-1 to TRBJ2-5, with D unclear. CDR3 size: 11 residues. CDR1 and CDR2 from the germline V gene are SQVTM and ANQGSEA. As DNA, the CDR3 is TGCAACGCCGATAAGTGGGAGACCCAGTACTTC. This encodes CNADKWETQYF.

At least ten counts were recorded for this clonotype. V gene TRBV12-3 or TRBV12-4 combines with J gene TRBJ1-1, with unresolved D. The CDR3 runs 14 residues. Trimming took off 3 bases at V and 5 bases at J, with 13 bases between the two ends. In DNA form, the CDR3 reads TGTGCCAGCAGTTTCCACAGTTCCTCGACTGAAGCTTTCTTT. Protein product: CASSFHSSSTEAFF.

This clonotype was seen ten or more times. The chain combines TRBV12-3 or TRBV12-4 with TRBJ2-1, with 7 nucleotides matching TRBD2. V lost 3 bases, J lost 4 bases, and 6 bases stayed unmatched. This CDR3 has 15 amino acids. The CDR3: CASSLGGGGYNEQFF. Here the CDR3 DNA reads TGTGCCAGCAGTTTGGGTGGCGGGGGATACAATGAGCAGTTCTTC.

This clonotype was recorded many times. The chain uses TRBV12-3 or TRBV12-4 and TRBJ2-3; the match to TRBD2 covers 12 bases. The ends lost 3 bases at V and 4 bases at J; junction bases unmatched: 2. The CDR3 has 15 residues. CDR3: CASSFRLAGADTQYF. CDR3 coding DNA: TGTGCCAGCAGTTTTAGACTAGCGGGAGCAGATACGCAGTATTTT.

At least ten counts were recorded for this clonotype. The chain combines TRBV7-2 with TRBJ2-7, with D possibly called TRBD1 or TRBD2 (6 bases each). Germline CDR1 reads SGHTA; CDR2 reads FQGNSA. The CDR3 covers 15 residues. The ends were cut back, 6 bases at V and 0 bases at J, with 15 bases in the middle. The CDR3 reads CASSLSGASSYEQYF. The CDR3 DNA sequence: TGTGCCAGCAGTCTATCGGGGGCCAGCTCCTACGAGCAGTACTTC. The full variable domain, with the rest looked up from reference TRBV7-2 and TRBJ2-7, is GAGVSQSPSNKVTEKGKDVELRCDPISGHTALYWYRQSLGQGLEFLIYFQGNSAPDKSGLPSDRFSAERTGGSVSTLTIQRTQQEDSAVYLCASSLSGASSYEQYFGPGTRLTVT.

This clonotype was recorded at least ten times. The V call is TRBV7-6, the J call TRBJ1-3, with no clear D. Germline lookup yields CDR1 SGHVS and CDR2 FNYEAQ. This CDR3 is built from 15 residues. V lost 1 base to trimming and J lost 0 bases, with 7 bases between them. The CDR3 DNA is TGTGCCAGCAGCTTAGGACCGATCTCTGGAAACACCATATATTTT. It codes for CASSLGPISGNTIYF.

This clonotype has ten or more counts. V gene TRBV6-2 or TRBV6-3 combines with J gene TRBJ2-5, with 12 bases lining up with TRBD2. CDR3 size: 15 residues. Unmatched junction bases numbered 7, after V lost 6 bases and J lost 5 bases. Per the germline V gene, CDR1 is MNHEY and CDR2 is SVGEGT. DNA for the CDR3: TGTGCCAGCAGCCGACTAGCGGGAGCTTTGGAGACCCAGTACTTC. This codes for CASSRLAGALETQYF.

The sample holds many counts of this clonotype. The V gene is TRBV12-3 or TRBV12-4, the J gene TRBJ1-2; the match to TRBD1 covers 8 bases. V was clipped by 7 bases and J by 4 bases; unmatched bases: 8. The CDR3 totals 14 residues. DNA for the CDR3: TGTGCCAGCATCAGGACAGGGAGGTCCTATGGCTACACCTTC. Translating it yields CASIRTGRSYGYTF.